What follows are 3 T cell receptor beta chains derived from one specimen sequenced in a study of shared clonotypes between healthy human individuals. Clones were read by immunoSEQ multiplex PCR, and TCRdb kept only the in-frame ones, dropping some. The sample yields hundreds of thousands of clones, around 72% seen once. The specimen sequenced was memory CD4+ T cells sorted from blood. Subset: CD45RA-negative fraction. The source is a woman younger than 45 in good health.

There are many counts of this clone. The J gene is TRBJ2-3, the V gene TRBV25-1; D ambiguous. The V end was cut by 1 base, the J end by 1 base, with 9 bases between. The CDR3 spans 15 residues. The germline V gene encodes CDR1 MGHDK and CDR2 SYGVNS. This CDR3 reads CASSESSGGTDTQYF. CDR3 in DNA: TGTGCCAGCAGTGAATCCAGTGGTGGCACAGATACGCAGTATTTT.

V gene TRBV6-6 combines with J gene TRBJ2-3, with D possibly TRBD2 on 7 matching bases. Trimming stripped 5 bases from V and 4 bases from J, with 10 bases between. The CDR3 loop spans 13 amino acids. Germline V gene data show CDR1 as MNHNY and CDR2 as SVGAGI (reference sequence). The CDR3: CASSTGRADTQYF. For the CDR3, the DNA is TGTGCCAGCAGTACAGGGAGGGCAGATACGCAGTATTTT.

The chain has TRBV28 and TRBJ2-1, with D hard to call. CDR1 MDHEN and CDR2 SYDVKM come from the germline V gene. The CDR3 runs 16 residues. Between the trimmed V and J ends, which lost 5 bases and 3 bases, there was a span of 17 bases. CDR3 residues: CASSAPTVPLYNEQFF. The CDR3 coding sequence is TGTGCCAGCAGTGCCCCTACTGTCCCCCTCTACAATGAGCAGTTCTTC.